The entry below describes one T cell receptor (beta chain). This CDR3 is also generated by other DNA sequences in the sample. A Seattle source enrolled patients during active infection and followed them longitudinally. This sample was included in a study of blood T cell repertoires in COVID-19. Study information: The United States, Italy and Spain supplied acute and convalescent COVID-19 samples. The analysed material was cDNA or gDNA that came from T cells, B-cell-depleted T cells, or PBMCs.

Per the authors' pipeline: Amplification of reference gene primers was used by the study to estimate nucleated cell counts. The data were produced by immunoSEQ multiplex PCR, yet TCRdb's version contains in-frame clones alone and is incomplete. V, J and clone size are taken as reported in that table, and D and trimming were inferred from the DNA itself. The repertoire consists of under 250,000 clones, with roughly 90% occurring once and the leading ten covering around 0.84%. The trim removed 6 bases at V and 1 base at J, leaving 4 bases unmatched. The germline CDR1 and CDR2 sequences are SNHLY and FYNNEI. The CDR3 contains 14 residues.

V is TRBV2 and J is TRBJ2-7; TRBD1 aligns across 9 bases. The receptor was derived from a man in his sixties with COVID-19, enrolled during active disease. The sequencing input was peripheral blood. The CDR3 coding sequence is TGTGCCAGCAGGCCGGGACAGGGTTCCTACGAGCAGTACTTC. Translation gives CASRPGQGSYEQYF. The variable domain in full, completed from reference TRBV2 and TRBJ2-7, reads EPEVTQTPSHQVTQMGQEVILRCVPISNHLYFYWYRQILGQKVEFLVSFYNNEISEKSEIFDDQFSVERPDGSNFTLKIRSTKLEDSAMYFCASRPGQGSYEQYFGPGTRLTVT.